This T cell receptor beta chain comes out of a study of T cell responses to AZD1222 COVID-19 vaccine. Findings and limits, study-wide: Seropositive status at baseline applied to only five to seven AZD1222 recipients. Females outnumbered males among donors, who were mostly white British; clonal diversity was possibly underestimated.

Concerning this clone: Its antigen is unidentified.

The assay was immunoSEQ multiplex PCR, and TCRdb's table has in-frame clones only and misses some. The profile covers about 160,000 clones, with over 75% appearing a single time and less than 3.5% taken by the ten largest. Per germline, CDR1 SGHDT and CDR2 YYEEEE. V was pared by 0 bases and J by 8 bases, with 6 bases of the junction left unmatched. CDR3 length equals 15 residues. The V call is TRBV5-6, the J call TRBJ1-4; 8 positions match TRBD1. The sequence derives from an adult who received the AZD1222 COVID-19 vaccine. The specimen comprised peripheral blood, sampled 28 days after the second AZD1222 dose. The CDR3 DNA reads as TGTGCCAGCAGCTTGGCCGGACAGGGAAGGGAAAAACTGTTTTTT. This gives the protein CASSLAGQGREKLFF.